These 9 T cell receptor beta chains came from one sample sequenced in a study of patients and donors after allogeneic stem cell transplantation. In TCRdb, the RT-PCR reads were re-called with MiXCR into one record per CDR3 protein. There are 15,000 to 20,000 distinct CDR3 sequences in the sample; 4.5% to 5.5% occur only once, and approximately 42% lies in the top ten. Material: blood, either unsorted or a sorted T cell fraction (not recorded which). These receptors were obtained from a human donor who was either an allogeneic HSCT recipient or a stem cell or donor lymphocyte infusion donor (not recorded which). It is not recorded whose cells these are; they may come from a transplant donor.

This clonotype showed up many times. This chain links TRBV20-1 with TRBJ2-5; 10 positions match TRBD1. The trim removed 6 bases at V and 6 bases at J, leaving 10 bases unmatched. Germline V CDR1 and CDR2: DFQATT, SNEGSKA (reference sequence). The CDR3 sequence is 14 residues long. CDR3 nucleotide sequence: TGCAGTGCCCCGACAGGGGGCGATATGAAGACCCAGTACTTC. The encoded protein is CSAPTGGDMKTQYF.

This clonotype was observed at least ten times. V gene TRBV19 combines with J gene TRBJ2-2; unclear D gene. The CDR3 runs to 14 residues. The germline gives CDR1 LNHDA, CDR2 SQIVND (reference sequence). The ends were cut back, 4 bases at V and 5 bases at J, with 11 bases in the middle. The CDR3 DNA is TGTGCCAGTAGTAGGATTATTGGAACCGGGGAGCTGTTTTTT. Translating gives CASSRIIGTGELFF.

This clonotype has at least ten counts. The V gene is TRBV27, the J gene TRBJ2-1, with a weak D call TRBD2 (6 bases). The V end lost 2 bases, the J end lost 9 bases, and 8 bases lay between the germline ends. Looked up from germline, CDR1 is MNHEY and CDR2 is SMNVEV (reference sequence). There are 12 residues in the CDR3. CDR3: CASSLTGVEQFF. The CDR3 nucleotides read TGTGCCAGCAGTTTAACGGGAGTTGAGCAGTTCTTC.

This clonotype was counted at least ten times. This sequence joins TRBV15 and TRBJ2-1, with D perhaps matching TRBD2 (6 bases). Trimming took 0 bases from V and 4 from J, leaving 7 bases between them. The CDR3 has 14 residues. Germline V CDR1 and CDR2: LNHNV, YYDKDF (reference sequence). The CDR3 sequence is CATSREGGYNEQFF. CDR3 nucleotides: TGTGCCACCAGCAGAGAGGGAGGATACAATGAGCAGTTCTTC.

This clonotype was seen ten or more times. The chain employs TRBV7-9 and TRBJ1-1; no definite D call. Per germline, CDR1 SEHNR and CDR2 FQNEAQ (reference sequence). The CDR3 loop spans 13 amino acids. Trimming cost V 2 bases and J 3 bases, with 7 bases left between them. CDR3 sequence: CASSLSLDTEAFF. Written as DNA, the CDR3 is TGTGCCAGCAGCTTAAGCCTGGACACTGAAGCTTTCTTT.

Regarding this clonotype: With a much larger clone just one base away, this may be a read error. The V and J genes are TRBV4-1 and TRBJ2-3; a weak D match, TRBD1 (6 bases). Per the germline V gene, CDR1 is MGHRA and CDR2 is YSYEKL. V lost 6 bases and J lost 3, with 22 bases in between. The CDR3 has 17 residues. The CDR3 DNA sequence: TGCGCCAGCAGGAGAATCTTCACAGGGAAGAGGACAGATACGCAGTATTTT. Translating gives CASRRIFTGKRTDTQYF.

V usage is TRBV10-2 and J usage is TRBJ1-2; 7 nucleotides line up with TRBD1. The CDR3 spans 13 residues. V was clipped by 6 bases and J by 1 base; unmatched bases: 2. In germline, CDR1 is WSHSY, CDR2 SAAADI. Written as DNA, the CDR3 is TGCGCCAGCAGGGACAGGTTTAACTATGGCTACACCTTC. Translating it yields CASRDRFNYGYTF.

This clonotype was observed at least ten times. The gene calls are TRBV5-4 and TRBJ2-7; tentatively, D is TRBD1 (6 bases). The CDR3 has 15 residues. V lost 4 bases and J 0 bases, leaving 14 bases between the germline ends. The germline CDR1 and CDR2 sequences are SGHNT and YYREEE (reference sequence). This CDR3 is CASSTWTASSYEQYF. The CDR3 DNA is TGTGCCAGCAGCACCTGGACAGCGAGCTCCTACGAGCAGTACTTC.

This clonotype has ten or more counts. This chain joins TRBV7-9 and TRBJ1-1, with D unresolved. This CDR3 has 14 amino acids. V lost 5 bases and J 4 bases, leaving 14 bases between the germline ends. In germline, CDR1 is SEHNR, CDR2 FQNEAQ (reference sequence). CDR3 loop: CASSIPYRGTEAFF. CDR3 in DNA: TGTGCCAGCAGCATACCTTATCGGGGCACTGAAGCTTTCTTT.